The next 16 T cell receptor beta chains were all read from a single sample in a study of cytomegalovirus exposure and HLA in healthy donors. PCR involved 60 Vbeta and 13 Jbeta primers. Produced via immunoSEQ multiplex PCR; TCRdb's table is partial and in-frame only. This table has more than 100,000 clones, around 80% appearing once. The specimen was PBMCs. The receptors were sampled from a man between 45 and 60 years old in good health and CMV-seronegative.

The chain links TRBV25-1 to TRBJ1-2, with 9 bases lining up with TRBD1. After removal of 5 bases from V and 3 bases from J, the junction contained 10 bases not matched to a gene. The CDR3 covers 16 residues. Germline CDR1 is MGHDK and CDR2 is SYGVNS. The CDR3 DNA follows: TGTGCCAGCAGTTATACCTCCGGGACAGGGCACTATGGCTACACCTTC. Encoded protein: CASSYTSGTGHYGYTF.

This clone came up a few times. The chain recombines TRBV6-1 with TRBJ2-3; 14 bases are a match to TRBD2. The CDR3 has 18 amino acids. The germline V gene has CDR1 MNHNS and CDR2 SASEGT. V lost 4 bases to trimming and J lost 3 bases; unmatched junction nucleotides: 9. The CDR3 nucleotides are TGTGCCAGCAGTGTTGGACTAGCGGGAGGCTTCCCGACAGATACGCAGTATTTT. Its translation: CASSVGLAGGFPTDTQYF.

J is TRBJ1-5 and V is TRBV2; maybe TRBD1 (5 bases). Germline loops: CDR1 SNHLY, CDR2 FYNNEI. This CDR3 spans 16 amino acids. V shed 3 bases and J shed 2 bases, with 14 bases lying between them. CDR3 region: CASSEKETGGNQPQHF. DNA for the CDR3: TGTGCCAGCAGTGAGAAAGAAACGGGGGGCAATCAGCCCCAGCATTTT.

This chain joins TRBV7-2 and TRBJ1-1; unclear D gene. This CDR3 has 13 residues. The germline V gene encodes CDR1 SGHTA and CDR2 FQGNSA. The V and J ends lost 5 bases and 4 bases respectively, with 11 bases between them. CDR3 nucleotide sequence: TGTGCCAGCAGCCTAGGGTGGGCCACTGAAGCTTTCTTT. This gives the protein CASSLGWATEAFF.

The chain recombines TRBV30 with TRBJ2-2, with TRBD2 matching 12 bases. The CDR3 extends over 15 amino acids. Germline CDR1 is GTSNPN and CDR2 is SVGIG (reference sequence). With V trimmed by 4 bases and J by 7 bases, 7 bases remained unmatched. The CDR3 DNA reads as TGTGCCTGGACCGAGACTAGCGGGGGTTACGGGGAGCTGTTTTTT. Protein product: CAWTETSGGYGELFF. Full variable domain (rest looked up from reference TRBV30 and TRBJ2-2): SQTIHQWPATLVQPVGSPLSLECTVEGTSNPNLYWYRQAAGRGLQLLFYSVGIGQISSEVPQNLSASRPQDRQFILSSKKLLLSDSGFYLCAWTETSGGYGELFFGEGSRLTVL.

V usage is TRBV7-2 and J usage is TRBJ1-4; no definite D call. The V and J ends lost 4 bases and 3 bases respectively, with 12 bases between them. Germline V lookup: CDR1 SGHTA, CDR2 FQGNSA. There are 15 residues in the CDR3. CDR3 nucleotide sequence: TGTGCCAGCAGCTCCTCGGGATGGCCTAATGAAAAACTGTTTTTT. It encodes CASSSSGWPNEKLFF. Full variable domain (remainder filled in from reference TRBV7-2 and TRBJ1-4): GAGVSQSPSNKVTEKGKDVELRCDPISGHTALYWYRQSLGQGLEFLIYFQGNSAPDKSGLPSDRFSAERTGGSVSTLTIQRTQQEDSAVYLCASSSSGWPNEKLFFGSGTQLSVL.

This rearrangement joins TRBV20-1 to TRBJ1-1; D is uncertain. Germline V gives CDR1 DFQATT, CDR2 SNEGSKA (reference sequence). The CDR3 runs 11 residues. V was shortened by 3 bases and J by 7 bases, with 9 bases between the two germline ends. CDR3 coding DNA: TGCAGTGCTAGTGCGGGCGGTGAAGCTTTCTTT. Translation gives CSASAGGEAFF.

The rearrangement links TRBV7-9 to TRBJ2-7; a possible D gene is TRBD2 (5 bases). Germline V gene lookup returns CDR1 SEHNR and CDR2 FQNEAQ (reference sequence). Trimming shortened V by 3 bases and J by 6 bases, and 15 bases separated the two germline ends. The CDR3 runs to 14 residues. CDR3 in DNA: TGTGCCAGCAGCTTCCGGGAACGGAGCGGCGAGCAGTACTTC. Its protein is CASSFRERSGEQYF. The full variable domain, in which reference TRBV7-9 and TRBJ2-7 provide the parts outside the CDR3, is DTGVSQNPRHKITKRGQNVTFRCDPISEHNRLYWYRQTLGQGPEFLTYFQNEAQLEKSRLLSDRFSAERPKGSFSTLEIQRTEQGDSAMYLCASSFRERSGEQYFGPGTRLTVT.

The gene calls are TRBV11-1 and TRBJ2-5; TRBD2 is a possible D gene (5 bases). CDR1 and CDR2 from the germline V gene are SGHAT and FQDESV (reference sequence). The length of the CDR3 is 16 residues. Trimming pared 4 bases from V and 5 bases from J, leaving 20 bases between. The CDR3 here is CASSSDLREEMETQYF. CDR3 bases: TGTGCCAGCAGCTCCGATCTGAGGGAAGAAATGGAGACCCAGTACTTC.

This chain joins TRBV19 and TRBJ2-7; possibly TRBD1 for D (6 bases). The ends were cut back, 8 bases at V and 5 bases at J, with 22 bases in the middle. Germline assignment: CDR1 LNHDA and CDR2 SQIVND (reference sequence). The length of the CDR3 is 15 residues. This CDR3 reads CASSDAFFGTHEQYF. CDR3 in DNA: TGTGCCAGTTCCGATGCCTTCTTCGGGACACACGAGCAGTACTTC.

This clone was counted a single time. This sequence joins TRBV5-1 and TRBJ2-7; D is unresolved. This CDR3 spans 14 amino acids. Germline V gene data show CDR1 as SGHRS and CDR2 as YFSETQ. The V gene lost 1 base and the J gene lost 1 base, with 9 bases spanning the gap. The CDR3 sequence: CASSLNHNSYEQYF. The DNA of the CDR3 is TGCGCCAGCAGCTTGAATCACAATTCCTACGAGCAGTACTTC.

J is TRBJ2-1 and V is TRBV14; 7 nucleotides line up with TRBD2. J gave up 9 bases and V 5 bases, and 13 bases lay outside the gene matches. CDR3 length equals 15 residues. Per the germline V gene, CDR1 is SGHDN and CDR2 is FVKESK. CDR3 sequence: CASSTRAGQGGEQFF. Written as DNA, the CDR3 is TGTGCCAGCAGCACGAGAGCGGGGCAAGGAGGTGAGCAGTTCTTC.

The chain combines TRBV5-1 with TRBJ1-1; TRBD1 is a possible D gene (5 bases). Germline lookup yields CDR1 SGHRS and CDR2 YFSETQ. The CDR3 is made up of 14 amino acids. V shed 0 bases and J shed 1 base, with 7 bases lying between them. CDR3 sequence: CASSLVGANTEAFF. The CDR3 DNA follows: TGCGCCAGCAGCTTGGTAGGGGCGAACACTGAAGCTTTCTTT. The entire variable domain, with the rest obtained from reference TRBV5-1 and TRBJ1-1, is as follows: KAGVTQTPRYLIKTRGQQVTLSCSPISGHRSVSWYQQTPGQGLQFLFEYFSETQRNKGNFPGRFSGRQFSNSRSEMNVSTLELGDSALYLCASSLVGANTEAFFGQGTRLTVV.

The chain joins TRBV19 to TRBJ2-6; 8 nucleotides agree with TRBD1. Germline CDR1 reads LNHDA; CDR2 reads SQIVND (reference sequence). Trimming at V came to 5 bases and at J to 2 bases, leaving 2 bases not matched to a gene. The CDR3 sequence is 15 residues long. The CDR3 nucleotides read TGTGCCAGTAGTCTACAGGGGGCTGGGGCCAACGTCCTGACTTTC. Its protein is CASSLQGAGANVLTF.

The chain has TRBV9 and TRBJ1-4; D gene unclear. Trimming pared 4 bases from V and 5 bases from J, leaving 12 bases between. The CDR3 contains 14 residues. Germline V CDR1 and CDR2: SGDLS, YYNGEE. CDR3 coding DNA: TGTGCCAGCAGCCGGGGAGGGATCAATGAAAAACTGTTTTTT. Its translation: CASSRGGINEKLFF.

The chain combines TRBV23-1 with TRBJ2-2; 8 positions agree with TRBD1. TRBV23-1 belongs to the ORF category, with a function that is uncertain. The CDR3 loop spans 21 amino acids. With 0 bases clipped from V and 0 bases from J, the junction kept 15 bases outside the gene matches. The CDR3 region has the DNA TGCGCCAGCAGTCAATCGTCCGGGACAGGAATTTTTAACCCGAACACCGGGGAGCTGTTTTTT. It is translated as CASSQSSGTGIFNPNTGELFF.